The clone carrying this TCR beta chain was seen only a few times. Its cognate antigen is unknown. The V gene's germline CDR1 is MNHNY and CDR2 SVGAGI (reference sequence). V lost 0 bases and J lost 8, with 17 bases in between. The CDR3 sequence is 16 residues long. Using its own MiXCR run on the 5' RACE reads, TCRdb lists one record per CDR3 protein. The sample has 250,000 to 350,000 distinct CDR3 sequences, 8.5% to 10% seen once. The data belong to a study of T cells after yellow fever vaccination. Broader study findings: Clones from primary vaccination mostly reappeared after the booster (about 97% CD4, just over 85% CD8).

V and J are TRBV6-6 and TRBJ2-1; D may be TRBD2 (6 bases). Sequenced here: CD4+ T cells sorted from PBMCs, sampled 5 days after the yellow fever booster vaccination. The TCR was taken from a man younger than 30 who received the YFV17D yellow fever vaccine. CDR3 residues: CASSYSNAGLGDEQFF. CDR3 DNA: TGTGCCAGCAGTTACTCGAATGCGGGGCTAGGCGATGAGCAGTTCTTC.